This is a list of T cell receptor beta chains from one sample in a study of CD8 T cells in Susac syndrome. Via MiXCR, TCRdb re-called the immunoSEQ multiplex PCR reads, giving one row per CDR3 protein. The sample records some 140,000 distinct CDR3 sequences, roughly 94% being singletons. Sequencing used CD8+ T cells from PBMCs. The receptor source for this set is a human donor with Susac syndrome. Each CDR3 is given with its conserved first and last residue. Each record gives: D gene, V gene, clone size, J gene, CDR3 protein, CDR3 DNA. A D gene is named only where the DNA matches it firmly. Clone size is not always given. Where it is, it says once, few, many or a class for expanded clones.

>.|TRBV3-1|once|TRBJ1-2
CASSQDPEGVNYGYTF
TGTGCCAGCAGCCAAGATCCGGAAGGAGTTAACTATGGCTACACCTTC
>TRBD2|TRBV20-1|.|TRBJ2-1
CSARDLAGSYNEQFF
TGCAGTGCTAGGGATCTAGCGGGATCCTACAATGAGCAGTTCTTC
>TRBD2|TRBV6-5|.|TRBJ2-4
CASTGGVKNIQYF
TGTGCCAGCACGGGAGGGGTCAAAAACATTCAGTACTTC
>TRBD2|TRBV3-1|once|TRBJ2-1
CASSQDPTSGRTYYNEQFF
TGTGCCAGCAGCCAAGATCCAACTAGCGGGAGAACTTACTACAATGAGCAGTTCTTC
>TRBD1|TRBV29-1|.|TRBJ2-7
CSVETGQGASYEQYF
TGCAGCGTTGAGACTGGACAGGGGGCCTCCTACGAGCAGTACTTC
>TRBD1|TRBV5-1|few|TRBJ2-7
CASSLGQGIHEQYF
TGCGCCAGCAGCTTGGGACAGGGAATTCACGAGCAGTACTTC
>TRBD2|TRBV7-8|.|TRBJ2-7
CASSVSGTTYEQYF
TGTGCCAGCAGCGTTAGCGGGACAACCTACGAGCAGTACTTC
>TRBD2|TRBV6-1|.|TRBJ2-3
CASTKGAGGPTDTQYF
TGTGCCAGCACCAAGGGAGCGGGAGGCCCCACAGATACGCAGTATTTT
>.|TRBV6-4|.|TRBJ1-2
CASSDEDPRNGYTF
TGTGCCAGCAGTGACGAGGACCCTAGGAATGGCTACACCTTC
>TRBD1|TRBV7-9|.|TRBJ1-1
CASSSRQGGNSEAFF
TGTGCCAGCAGCTCGAGACAGGGTGGCAATTCTGAAGCTTTCTTT
>.|TRBV5-6|.|TRBJ2-5
CASSLRDRETQYF
TGTGCCAGCAGCTTGAGGGACCGGGAGACCCAGTACTTC
>.|TRBV28|.|TRBJ2-3
CASSFPGRALSTDTQYF
TGTGCCAGCAGTTTTCCCGGGCGGGCCCTATCCACAGATACGCAGTATTTT
>.|TRBV27|.|TRBJ1-1
CASNPVGGREAFF
TGTGCCAGCAACCCCGTGGGGGGGCGGGAAGCTTTCTTT
>.|TRBV30|.|TRBJ1-1
CAWSREGVVAFF
TGTGCCTGGAGTCGGGAGGGAGTAGTGGCTTTCTTT
>.|TRBV14|.|TRBJ2-5
CASSQDYETQYF
TGTGCCAGCAGCCAAGATTACGAGACCCAGTACTTC
>TRBD2|TRBV20-1|.|TRBJ2-2
CSARDWTSGSGTGELFF
TGCAGTGCTAGAGATTGGACTAGCGGGAGTGGGACCGGGGAGCTGTTTTTT
>.|TRBV4-1|.|TRBJ2-5
CASSQDRVQRETQYF
TGCGCCAGCAGCCAAGACCGGGTCCAGCGAGAGACCCAGTACTTC
>TRBD2|TRBV4-1|.|TRBJ2-7
CASSQEQGLAGTYEQYF
TGCGCCAGCAGCCAAGAACAGGGACTAGCGGGGACCTACGAGCAGTACTTC
>TRBD1|TRBV5-1|.|TRBJ2-1
CASSPGTGGYNEQFF
TGCGCCAGCAGCCCCGGGACAGGGGGCTACAATGAGCAGTTCTTC
>.|TRBV7-9|.|TRBJ2-7
CASSSPEHHSYEQYF
TGTGCCAGCAGCTCTCCGGAGCACCACTCCTACGAGCAGTACTTC
>TRBD2|TRBV9|once|TRBJ2-1
CASSVGLALASYNEQFF
TGTGCCAGCAGCGTTGGACTAGCCTTAGCCTCCTACAATGAGCAGTTCTTC
>.|TRBV4-1|once|TRBJ1-2
CASSQVPWDNRGYTF
TGCGCCAGCAGCCAAGTACCCTGGGACAACCGTGGCTACACCTTC